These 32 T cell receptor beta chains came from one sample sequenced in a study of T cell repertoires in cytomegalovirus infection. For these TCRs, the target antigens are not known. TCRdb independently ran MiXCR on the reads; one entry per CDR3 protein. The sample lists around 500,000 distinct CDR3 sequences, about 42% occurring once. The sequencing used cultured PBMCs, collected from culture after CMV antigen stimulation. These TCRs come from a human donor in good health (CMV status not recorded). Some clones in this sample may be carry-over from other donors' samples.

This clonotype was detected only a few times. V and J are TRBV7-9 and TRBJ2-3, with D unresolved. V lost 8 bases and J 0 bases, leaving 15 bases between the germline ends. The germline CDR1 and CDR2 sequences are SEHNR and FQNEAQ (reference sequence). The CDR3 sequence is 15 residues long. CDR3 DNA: TGTGCCAGCGGGCTGGTGCGTTTCAGCACAGATACGCAGTATTTT. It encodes CASGLVRFSTDTQYF.

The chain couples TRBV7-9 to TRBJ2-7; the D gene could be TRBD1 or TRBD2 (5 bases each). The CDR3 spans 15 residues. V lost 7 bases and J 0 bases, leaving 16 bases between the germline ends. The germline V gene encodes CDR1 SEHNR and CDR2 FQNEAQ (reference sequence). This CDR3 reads CASNLGAGVSYEQYF. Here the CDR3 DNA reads TGTGCCAGCAACCTAGGGGCGGGCGTCTCCTACGAGCAGTACTTC.

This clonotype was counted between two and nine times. CDR3 DNA sequence: TGTGCCACCGACAAGGCTGGGGCCAACGTCCTGACTTTC. This sequence encodes CATDKAGANVLTF. The V gene is TRBV7-2, the J gene TRBJ2-6; no firm D call. The CDR3 totals 13 residues. Germline CDR1 is SGHTA and CDR2 is FQGNSA. V was cut by 10 bases and J by 2 bases, with 9 bases left in between.

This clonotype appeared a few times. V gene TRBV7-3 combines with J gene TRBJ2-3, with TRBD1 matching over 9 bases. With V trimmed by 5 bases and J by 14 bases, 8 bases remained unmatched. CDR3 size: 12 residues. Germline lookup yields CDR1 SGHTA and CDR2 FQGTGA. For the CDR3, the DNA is TGTGCCAGCAGCCTGGGACAGGGATGGGCGTATTTT. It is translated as CASSLGQGWAYF.

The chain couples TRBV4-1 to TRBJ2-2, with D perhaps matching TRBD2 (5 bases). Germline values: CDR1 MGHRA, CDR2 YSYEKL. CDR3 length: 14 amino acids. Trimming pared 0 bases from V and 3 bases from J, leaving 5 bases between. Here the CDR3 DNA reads TGCGCCAGCAGCCAAGAGGGAGACACCGGGGAGCTGTTTTTT. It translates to CASSQEGDTGELFF.

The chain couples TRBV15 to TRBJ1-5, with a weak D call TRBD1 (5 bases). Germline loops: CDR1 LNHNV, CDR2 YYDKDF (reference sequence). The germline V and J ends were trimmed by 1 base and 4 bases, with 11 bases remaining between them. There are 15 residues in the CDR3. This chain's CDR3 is CATSRVPGRNQPQHF. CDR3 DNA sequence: TGTGCCACCAGCAGAGTCCCAGGGAGGAATCAGCCCCAGCATTTT.

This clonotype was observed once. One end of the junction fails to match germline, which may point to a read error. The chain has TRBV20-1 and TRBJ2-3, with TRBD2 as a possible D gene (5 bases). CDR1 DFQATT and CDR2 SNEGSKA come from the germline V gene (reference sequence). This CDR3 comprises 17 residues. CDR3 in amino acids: CRARDVLAPRITDTQYF. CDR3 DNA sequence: TGCAGGGCTAGAGATGTCCTAGCACCCAGAATCACAGATACGCAGTATTTT.

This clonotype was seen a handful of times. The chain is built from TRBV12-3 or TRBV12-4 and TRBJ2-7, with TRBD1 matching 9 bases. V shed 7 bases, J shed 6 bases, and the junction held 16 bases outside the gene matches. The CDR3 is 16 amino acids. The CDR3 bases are TGTGCCAGCACCCCCCGGACAGGGGCCGTAACGGGCGAGCAGTACTTC. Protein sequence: CASTPRTGAVTGEQYF.

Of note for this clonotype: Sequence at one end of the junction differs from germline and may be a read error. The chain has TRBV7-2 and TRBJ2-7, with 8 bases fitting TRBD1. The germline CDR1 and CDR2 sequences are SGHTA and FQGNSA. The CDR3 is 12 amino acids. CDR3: CASSQGAQEQHF. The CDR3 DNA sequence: TGTGCCAGCAGCCAGGGGGCGCAGGAGCAGCACTTC.

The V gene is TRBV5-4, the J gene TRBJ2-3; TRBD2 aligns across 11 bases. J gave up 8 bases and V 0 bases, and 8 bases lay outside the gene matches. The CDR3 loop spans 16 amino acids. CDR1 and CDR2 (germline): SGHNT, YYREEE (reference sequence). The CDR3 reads CASSLDSGRADGTQYF. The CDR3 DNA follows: TGTGCCAGCAGCTTGGATAGCGGGAGGGCCGACGGTACGCAGTATTTT.

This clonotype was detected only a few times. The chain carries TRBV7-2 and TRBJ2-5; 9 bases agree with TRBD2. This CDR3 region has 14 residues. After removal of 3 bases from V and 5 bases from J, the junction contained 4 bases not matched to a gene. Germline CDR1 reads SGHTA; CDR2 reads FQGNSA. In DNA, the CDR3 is TGTGCCAGCAGCTTCAGCGGGGGGATGGAGACCCAGTACTTC. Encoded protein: CASSFSGGMETQYF.

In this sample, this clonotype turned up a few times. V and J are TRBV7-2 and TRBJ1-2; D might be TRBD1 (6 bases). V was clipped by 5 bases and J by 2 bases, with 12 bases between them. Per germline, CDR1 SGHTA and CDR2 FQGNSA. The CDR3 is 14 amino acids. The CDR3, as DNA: TGTGCCAGCAGCCGGGGGGGGCCGAACTATGGCTACACCTTC. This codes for CASSRGGPNYGYTF.

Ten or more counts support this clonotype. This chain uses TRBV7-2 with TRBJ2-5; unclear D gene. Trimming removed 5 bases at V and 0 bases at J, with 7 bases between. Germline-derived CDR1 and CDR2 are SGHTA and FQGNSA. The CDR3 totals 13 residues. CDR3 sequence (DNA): TGTGCCAGCAGCCCTGGACACCAAGAGACCCAGTACTTC. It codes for CASSPGHQETQYF.

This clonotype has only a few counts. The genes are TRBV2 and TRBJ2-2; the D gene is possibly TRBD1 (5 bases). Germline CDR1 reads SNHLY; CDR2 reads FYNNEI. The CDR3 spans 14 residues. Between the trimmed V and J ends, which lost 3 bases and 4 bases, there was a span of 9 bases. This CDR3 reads CASSERQITGELFF. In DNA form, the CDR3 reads TGTGCCAGCAGTGAGAGACAGATCACCGGGGAGCTGTTTTTT.

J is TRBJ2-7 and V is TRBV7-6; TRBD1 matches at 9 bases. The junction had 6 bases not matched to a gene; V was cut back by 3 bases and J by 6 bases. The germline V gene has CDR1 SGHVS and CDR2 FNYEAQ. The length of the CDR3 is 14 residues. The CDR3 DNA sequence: TGTGCCAGCAGCTTCGGACAGGGGCCCACCGAGCAGTACTTC. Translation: CASSFGQGPTEQYF.

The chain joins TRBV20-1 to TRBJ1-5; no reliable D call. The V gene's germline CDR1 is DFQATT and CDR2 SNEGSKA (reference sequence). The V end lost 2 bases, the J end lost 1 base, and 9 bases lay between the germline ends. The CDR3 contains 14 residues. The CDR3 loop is CSARSLGSNQPQHF. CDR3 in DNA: TGCAGTGCTAGATCCCTCGGCAGCAATCAGCCCCAGCATTTT.

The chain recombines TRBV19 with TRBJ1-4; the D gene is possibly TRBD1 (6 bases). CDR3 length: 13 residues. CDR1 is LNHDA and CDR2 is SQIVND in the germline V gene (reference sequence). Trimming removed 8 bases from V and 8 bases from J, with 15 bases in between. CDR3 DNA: TGTGCCAGTTCGGACAGTTCGGGCGAAAAACTGTTTTTT. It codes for CASSDSSGEKLFF.

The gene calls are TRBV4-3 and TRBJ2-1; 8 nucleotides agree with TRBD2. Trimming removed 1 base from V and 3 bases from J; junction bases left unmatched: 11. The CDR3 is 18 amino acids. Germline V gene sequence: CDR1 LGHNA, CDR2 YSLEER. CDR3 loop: CASSQALLVAGIYNEQFF. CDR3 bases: TGCGCCAGCAGCCAAGCTCTTCTTGTAGCGGGAATCTACAATGAGCAGTTCTTC.

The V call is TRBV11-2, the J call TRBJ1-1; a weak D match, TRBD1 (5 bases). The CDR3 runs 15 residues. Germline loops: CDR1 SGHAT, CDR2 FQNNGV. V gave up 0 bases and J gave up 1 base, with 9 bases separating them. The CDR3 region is CASSLDGQANTEAFF. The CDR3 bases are TGTGCCAGCAGCTTAGATGGACAAGCGAACACTGAAGCTTTCTTT.

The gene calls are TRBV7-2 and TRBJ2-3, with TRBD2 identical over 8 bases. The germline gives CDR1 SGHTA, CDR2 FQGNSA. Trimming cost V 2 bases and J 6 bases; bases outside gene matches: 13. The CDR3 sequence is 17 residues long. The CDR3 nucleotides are TGTGCCAGCAGCTTACGGGGGGGGGGGAGTATCATGGATACGCAGTATTTT. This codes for CASSLRGGGSIMDTQYF.

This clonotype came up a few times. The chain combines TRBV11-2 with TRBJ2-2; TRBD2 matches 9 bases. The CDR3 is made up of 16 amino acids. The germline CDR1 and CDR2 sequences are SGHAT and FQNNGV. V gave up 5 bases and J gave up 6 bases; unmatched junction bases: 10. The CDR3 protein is CASSQPGVAGAGELFF. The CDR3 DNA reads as TGTGCCAGCAGCCAACCCGGAGTAGCGGGAGCCGGGGAGCTGTTTTTT.

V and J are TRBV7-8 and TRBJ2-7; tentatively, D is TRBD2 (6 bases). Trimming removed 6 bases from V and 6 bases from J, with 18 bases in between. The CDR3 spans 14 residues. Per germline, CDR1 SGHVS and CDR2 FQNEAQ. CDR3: CASRRGIGLGEQYF. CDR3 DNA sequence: TGTGCCAGCAGGCGGGGAATCGGTTTAGGCGAGCAGTACTTC.

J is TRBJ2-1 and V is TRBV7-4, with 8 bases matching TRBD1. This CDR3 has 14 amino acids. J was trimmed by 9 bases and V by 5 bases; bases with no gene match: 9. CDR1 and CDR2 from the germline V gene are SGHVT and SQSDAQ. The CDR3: CASSPPDRVGEQFF. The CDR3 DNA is TGTGCCAGCAGCCCCCCGGACAGGGTTGGTGAGCAGTTCTTC. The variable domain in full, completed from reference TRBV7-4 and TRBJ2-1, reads GAGVSQSPRYKVAKRGRDVALRCDSISGHVTLYWYRQTLGQGSEVLTYSQSDAQRDKSGRPSGRFSAERPERSVSTLKIQRTEQGDSAVYLCASSPPDRVGEQFFGPGTRLTVL.

CDR3 sequence reads: CASNYRANTEAFF. Here the CDR3 DNA reads TGTGCCAGTAACTACAGGGCGAACACTGAAGCTTTCTTT. The rearrangement links TRBV19 to TRBJ1-1, with D possibly being TRBD1 (6 bases). Between the trimmed V and J ends, which lost 7 bases and 1 base, there was a span of 10 bases. Germline V CDR1 and CDR2: LNHDA, SQIVND (reference sequence). The CDR3 is made up of 13 amino acids.

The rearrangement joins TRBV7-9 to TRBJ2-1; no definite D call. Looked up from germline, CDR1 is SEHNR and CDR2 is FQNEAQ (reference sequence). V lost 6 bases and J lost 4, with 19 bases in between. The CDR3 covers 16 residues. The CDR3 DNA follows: TGTGCCAGCAGATTACCGGGCTTCCCCAAGTACAATGAGCAGTTCTTC. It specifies CASRLPGFPKYNEQFF.

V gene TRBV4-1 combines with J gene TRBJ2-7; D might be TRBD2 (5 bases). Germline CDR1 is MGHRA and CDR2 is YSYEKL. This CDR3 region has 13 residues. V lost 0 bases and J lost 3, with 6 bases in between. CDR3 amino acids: CASSQEGGYEQYF. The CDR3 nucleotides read TGCGCCAGCAGCCAAGAAGGAGGCTACGAGCAGTACTTC.

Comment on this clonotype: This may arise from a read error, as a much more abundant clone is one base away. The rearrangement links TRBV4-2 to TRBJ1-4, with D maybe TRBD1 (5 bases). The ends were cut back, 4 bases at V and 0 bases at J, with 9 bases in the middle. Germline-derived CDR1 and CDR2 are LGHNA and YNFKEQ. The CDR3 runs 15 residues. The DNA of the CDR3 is TGTGCCAGCAGCCTCCGACAGACAACTAATGAAAAACTGTTTTTT. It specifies CASSLRQTTNEKLFF.

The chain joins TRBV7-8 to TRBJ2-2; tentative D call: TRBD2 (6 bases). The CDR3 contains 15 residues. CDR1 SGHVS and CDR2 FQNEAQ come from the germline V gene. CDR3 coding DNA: TGTGCATCTCGACGGGGGAGCCCGAACACCGGGGAGCTGTTTTTT. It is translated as CASRRGSPNTGELFF.

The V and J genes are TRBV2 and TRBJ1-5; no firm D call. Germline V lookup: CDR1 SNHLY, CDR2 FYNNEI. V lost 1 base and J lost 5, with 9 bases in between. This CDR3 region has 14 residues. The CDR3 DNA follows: TGTGCCAGCAGTGAAGGGATGGAAGATCAGCCCCAGCATTTT. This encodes CASSEGMEDQPQHF.

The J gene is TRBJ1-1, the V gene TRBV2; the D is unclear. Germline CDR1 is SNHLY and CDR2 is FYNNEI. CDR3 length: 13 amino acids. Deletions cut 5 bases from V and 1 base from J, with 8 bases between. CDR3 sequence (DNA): TGTGCCAGCAGTTCCCGACGGAACACTGAAGCTTTCTTT. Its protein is CASSSRRNTEAFF.

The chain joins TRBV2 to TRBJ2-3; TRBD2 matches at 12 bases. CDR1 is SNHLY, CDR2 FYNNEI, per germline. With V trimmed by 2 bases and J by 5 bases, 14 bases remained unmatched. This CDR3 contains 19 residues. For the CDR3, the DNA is TGTGCCAGCAGTGAACCACGGGAGACTAGCGGGAGTGTCTTAGATACGCAGTATTTT. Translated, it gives CASSEPRETSGSVLDTQYF.

CDR3 sequence: CASSERSSVNEQFF. The CDR3 nucleotides read TGTGCCAGCAGTGAAAGGTCTAGCGTGAATGAGCAGTTCTTC. The chain links TRBV6-1 to TRBJ2-1; tentative D call: TRBD2 (6 bases). The CDR3 spans 14 residues. Trimming pared 2 bases from V and 7 bases from J, leaving 12 bases between. In germline, CDR1 is MNHNS, CDR2 SASEGT.